This T cell receptor beta chain originates from a study of long-term antiretroviral therapy in people with HIV (dated by TCRdb to between 2020 and 2023). Regarding the study in general: The earliest samples were collected about a decade before the 2015 WHO recommendation for immediate ART, when ART was typically delayed until CD4 counts fell. A retrospective serial study tested whether changes in peripheral blood TRB repertoire composition and diversity were associated with ART initiation and durable HIV suppression. A total of 192 cryopreserved PBMC samples came from 25 to 35 adults with confirmed HIV infection and were collected serially over a mean of about six years (range 1-12). No cross-contamination during QIAcube processing was shown when test extractions of a monoclonal T-cell line were performed alongside fewer than 35 polyclonal samples. Of the roughly 30 participants with HIV, about a dozen were female.

Overall results and qualifications from the work: Inferences about post-ART repertoire changes are limited because no data were available on ART adherence, viral resistance or therapy changes. Owing to limited PBMC availability, only the TCR beta chain was sequenced, without alpha chain pairing. Because pre-ART samples had limited cell numbers, profiling was done on unsorted PBMC rather than on sorted CD4+ and CD8+ T cells. A significant increase in TRB diversity was found to be associated with ART initiation, although TRB diversity was observed to remain significantly below that of transplant donor controls even after long-term ART. HIV repertoires had narrower CDR3 length ranges than controls, and the network structure suggested an antigen-experienced repertoire that shifted only slightly toward naive after ART. Samples dated from the mid-2000s to the late 2010s, and the ART regimens used may be less effective than current ones. Expanded TRB clones identified before ART initiation dominated the repertoire across all time points, though the dominance fluctuated and decreased in many PLHIV after ART.

Participants were included only if at least one PBMC sample before ART initiation and at least two post-ART samples were available. Every participant with HIV received treatment in the United States of America. Before DNA extraction, cryopreserved samples containing about 0.9-10 million PBMC were thawed and washed. At the time of the earliest PBMC sample, participants with HIV were aged between roughly 20 and 60 years. Each participant contributed PBMC samples from 1-4 timepoints before ART initiation and 2-8 timepoints after ART initiation, with a median of 7 samples. Serial HIV viral load, CD4+ T-cell count, ART history and demographic data were obtained for every participant. Genomic DNA was extracted from unsorted PBMC with a Qiagen kit on a QIAcube, with processing performed in batches of 12 samples. As regards this clone: No cognate antigen has been identified for it. The record has no base qualities; no much larger clone is one base away.

Sequencing of the TRB variable region was done with the immunoSEQ hsTCRB v3.0 assay at survey level resolution. TRB sequencing targeted a depth of roughly 35,000-55,000 T-cell genomes per sample. TRB libraries were pooled and sequenced on an Illumina MiSeq using a v3 150-cycle kit. The original methods were these. Analysis of repertoires was carried out in R inside a reproducible Nextflow workflow spanning QC, data transformation and analysis. Custom analyses were implemented in LymphoSeq2, an R package for AIRR-Seq data exploration. After excluding several samples that yielded fewer than 5000 total TRB sequences, roughly 190 HIV repertoires remained for analysis. Among the roughly 200 retained HIV repertoires, 59 were collected before ART initiation and around 130 were collected after ART initiation. Repertoires were downsampled to 5000 TRB nucleotide sequences, and summary statistics were averaged over 100 downsampling iterations. Only TRB sequences with CDR3 regions of at least seven amino acids were retained for analysis. Diversity was assessed using a clonality score derived from Shannon entropy and using the Gini coefficient. In the repertoire networks, any two of the top 5000 CDR3 amino acid sequences were connected whenever the two sequences differed by an edit distance of one. Antigen specificity groups and MHC restriction were predicted for TRB CDR3 amino acid sequences with GLIPH2. CDR3 amino acid sequences were matched against VDJdb and McPAS-TCR to flag known CMV, EBV, HIV or tissue antigen associations. Pre-ART, post-ART and control groups were compared with Wilcoxon signed-rank tests and Holm-Bonferroni correction. This is the immuneACCESS table as TCRdb keeps it, with only in-frame sequences that have V and J called. A part of the clones is gone; compared with another copy, unresolved V genes explain less than half, and the rest is unexplained. V and J calls and clone size are copied from that table; D and trimming were computed from the DNA. The sample records tens of thousands of clones, around 90% of which are singletons. Roughly 3.9% of the sample lies in the top ten.

The CDR3 sequence holds 15 residues, the cysteine and phenylalanine included. Only the CDR3 DNA stays, 45 bases, in frame from base 1. At the junction V is shortened by 5 bases and J by 5 bases; bases outside the gene matches: 11. The germline V gene yields SGHAT for CDR1 and FQNNGV for CDR2. The TCR sequence derives from a woman between 18 and 29 years old with HIV. Sequences were derived from unsorted PBMCs, sampled 1.8 years after starting antiretroviral therapy. Here the chain combines TRBV11-2 and TRBJ1-2, with 7 central nucleotides matching TRBD1. The CDR3 has the sequence CASSPGQFIPYGYTF. At the DNA level, the sequence is TGTGCCAGCAGCCCGGGACAGTTTATTCCTTATGGCTACACCTTC.